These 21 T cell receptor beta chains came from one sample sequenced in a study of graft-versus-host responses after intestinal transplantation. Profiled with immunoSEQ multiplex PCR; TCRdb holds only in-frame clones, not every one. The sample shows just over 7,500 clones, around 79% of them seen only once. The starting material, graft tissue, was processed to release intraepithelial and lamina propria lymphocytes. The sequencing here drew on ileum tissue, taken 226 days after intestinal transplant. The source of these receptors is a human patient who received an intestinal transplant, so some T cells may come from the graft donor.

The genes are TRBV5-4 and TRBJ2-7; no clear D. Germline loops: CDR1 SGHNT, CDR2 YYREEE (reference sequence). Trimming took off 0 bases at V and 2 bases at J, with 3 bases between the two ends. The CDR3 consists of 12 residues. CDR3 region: CASSLDTYEQYF. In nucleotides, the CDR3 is TGTGCCAGCAGCTTGGACACCTACGAGCAGTACTTC.

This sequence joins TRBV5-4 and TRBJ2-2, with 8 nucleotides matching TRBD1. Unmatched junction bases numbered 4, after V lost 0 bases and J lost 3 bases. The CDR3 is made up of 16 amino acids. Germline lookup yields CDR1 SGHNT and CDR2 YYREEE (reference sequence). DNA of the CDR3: TGTGCCAGCAGCTTGGGAGACAGGGGCTACACCGGGGAGCTGTTTTTT. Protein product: CASSLGDRGYTGELFF.

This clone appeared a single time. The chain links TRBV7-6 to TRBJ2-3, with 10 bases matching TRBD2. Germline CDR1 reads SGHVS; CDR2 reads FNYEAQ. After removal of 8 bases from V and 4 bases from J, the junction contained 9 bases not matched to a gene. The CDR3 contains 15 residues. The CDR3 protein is CASGSSGGASDTQYF. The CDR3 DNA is TGTGCCAGCGGATCAAGCGGGGGGGCCTCAGATACGCAGTATTTT.

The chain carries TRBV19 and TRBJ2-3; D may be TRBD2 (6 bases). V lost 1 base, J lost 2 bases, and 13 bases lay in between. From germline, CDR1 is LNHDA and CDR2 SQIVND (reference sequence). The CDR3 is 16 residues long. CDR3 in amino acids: CASSIVGTPNTDTQYF. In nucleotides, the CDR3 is TGTGCCAGTAGTATAGTAGGGACTCCAAACACAGATACGCAGTATTTT.

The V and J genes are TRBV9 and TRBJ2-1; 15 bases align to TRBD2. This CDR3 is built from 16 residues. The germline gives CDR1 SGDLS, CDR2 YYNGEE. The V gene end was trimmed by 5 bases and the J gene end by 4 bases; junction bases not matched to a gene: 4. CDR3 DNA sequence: TGTGCCAGCAGTGTCGGACTAGCGGGAGGGTACAATGAGCAGTTCTTC. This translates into CASSVGLAGGYNEQFF.

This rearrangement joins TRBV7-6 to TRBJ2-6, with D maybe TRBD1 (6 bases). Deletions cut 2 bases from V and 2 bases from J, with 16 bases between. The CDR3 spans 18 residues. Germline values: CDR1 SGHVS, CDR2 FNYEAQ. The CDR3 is CASSLFPDSTTGANVLTF. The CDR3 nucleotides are TGTGCCAGCAGCTTATTCCCGGACAGTACCACTGGGGCCAACGTCCTGACTTTC.

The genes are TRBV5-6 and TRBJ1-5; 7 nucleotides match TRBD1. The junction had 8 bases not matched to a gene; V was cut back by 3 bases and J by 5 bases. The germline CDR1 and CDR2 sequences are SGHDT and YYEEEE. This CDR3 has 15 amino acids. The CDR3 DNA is TGTGCCAGCAGCTGGTACAGGGGTGCGGATCAGCCCCAGCATTTT. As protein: CASSWYRGADQPQHF.

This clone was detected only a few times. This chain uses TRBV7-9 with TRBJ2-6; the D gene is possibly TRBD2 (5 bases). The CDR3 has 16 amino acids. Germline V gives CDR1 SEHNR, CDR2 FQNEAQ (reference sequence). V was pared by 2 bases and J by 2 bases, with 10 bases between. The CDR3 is CASSLPGSPGANVLTF. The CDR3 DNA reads TGTGCCAGCAGCTTACCGGGGAGCCCTGGGGCCAACGTCCTGACTTTC.

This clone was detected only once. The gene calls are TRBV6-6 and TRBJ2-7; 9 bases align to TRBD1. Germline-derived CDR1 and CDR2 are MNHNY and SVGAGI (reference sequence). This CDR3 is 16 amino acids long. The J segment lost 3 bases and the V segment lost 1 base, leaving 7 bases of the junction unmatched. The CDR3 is CASSYWTGTGFYEQYF. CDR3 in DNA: TGTGCCAGCAGTTACTGGACCGGGACAGGGTTCTACGAGCAGTACTTC.

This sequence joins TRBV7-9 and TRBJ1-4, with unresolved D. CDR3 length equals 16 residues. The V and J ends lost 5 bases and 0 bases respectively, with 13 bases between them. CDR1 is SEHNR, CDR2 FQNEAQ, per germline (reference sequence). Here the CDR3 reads CASSPLVRTTNEKLFF. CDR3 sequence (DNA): TGTGCCAGCAGCCCCCTAGTTAGGACAACTAATGAAAAACTGTTTTTT. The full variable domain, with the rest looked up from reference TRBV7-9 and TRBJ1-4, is DTGVSQNPRHKITKRGQNVTFRCDPISEHNRLYWYRQTLGQGPEFLTYFQNEAQLEKSRLLSDRFSAERPKGSFSTLEIQRTEQGDSAMYLCASSPLVRTTNEKLFFGSGTQLSVL.

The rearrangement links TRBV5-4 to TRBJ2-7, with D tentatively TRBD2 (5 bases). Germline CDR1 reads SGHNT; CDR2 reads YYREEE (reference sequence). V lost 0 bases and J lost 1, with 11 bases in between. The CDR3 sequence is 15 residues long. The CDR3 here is CASSLAGRPSYEQYF. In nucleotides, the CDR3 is TGTGCCAGCAGCTTGGCGGGAAGGCCATCCTACGAGCAGTACTTC.

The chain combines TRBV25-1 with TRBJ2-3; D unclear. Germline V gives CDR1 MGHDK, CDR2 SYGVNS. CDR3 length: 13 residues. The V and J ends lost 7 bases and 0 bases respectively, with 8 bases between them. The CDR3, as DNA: TGTGCCAGCACGAGTGTGAGCACAGATACGCAGTATTTT. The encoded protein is CASTSVSTDTQYF. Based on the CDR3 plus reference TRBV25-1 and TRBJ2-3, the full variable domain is EADIYQTPRYLVIGTGKKITLECSQTMGHDKMYWYQQDPGMELHLIHYSYGVNSTEKGDLSSESTVSRIRTEHFPLTLESARPSHTSQYLCASTSVSTDTQYFGPGTRLTVL.

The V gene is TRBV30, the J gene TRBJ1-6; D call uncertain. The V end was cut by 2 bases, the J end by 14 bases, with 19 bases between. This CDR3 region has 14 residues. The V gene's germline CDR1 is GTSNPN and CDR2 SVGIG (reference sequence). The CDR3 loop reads CAWSYGGSRVTLHF. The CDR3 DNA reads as TGTGCCTGGAGTTACGGAGGGTCCCGGGTAACCCTCCACTTT.

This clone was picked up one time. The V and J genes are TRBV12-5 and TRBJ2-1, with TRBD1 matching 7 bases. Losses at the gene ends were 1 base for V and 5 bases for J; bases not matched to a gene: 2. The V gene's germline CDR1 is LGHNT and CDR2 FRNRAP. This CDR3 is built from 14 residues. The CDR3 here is CASGLGQGHNEQFF. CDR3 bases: TGTGCTAGTGGTTTGGGACAGGGTCACAATGAGCAGTTCTTC.

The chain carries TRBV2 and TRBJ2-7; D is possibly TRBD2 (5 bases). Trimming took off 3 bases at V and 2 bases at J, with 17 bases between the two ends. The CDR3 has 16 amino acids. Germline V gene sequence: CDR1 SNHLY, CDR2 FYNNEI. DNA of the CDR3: TGTGCCAGCAGTGAGATTGGCTGGACTTATACCTACGAGCAGTACTTC. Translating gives CASSEIGWTYTYEQYF.

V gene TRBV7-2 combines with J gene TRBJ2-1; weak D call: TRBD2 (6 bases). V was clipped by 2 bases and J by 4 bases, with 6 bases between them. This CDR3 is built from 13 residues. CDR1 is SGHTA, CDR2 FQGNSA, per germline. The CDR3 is CASSLLAYNEQFF. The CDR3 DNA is TGTGCCAGCAGCTTACTAGCGTACAATGAGCAGTTCTTC.

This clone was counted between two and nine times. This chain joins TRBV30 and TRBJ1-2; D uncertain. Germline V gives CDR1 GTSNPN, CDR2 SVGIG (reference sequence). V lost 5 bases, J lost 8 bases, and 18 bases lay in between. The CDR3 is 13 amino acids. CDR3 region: CAWRGGGRLGYTF. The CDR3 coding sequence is TGTGCCTGGCGTGGTGGAGGGCGCTTGGGCTACACCTTC.

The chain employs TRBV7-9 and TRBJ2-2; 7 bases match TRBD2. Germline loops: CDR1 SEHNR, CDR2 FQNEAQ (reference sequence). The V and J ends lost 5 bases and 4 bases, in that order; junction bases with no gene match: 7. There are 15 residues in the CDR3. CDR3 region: CASSPHSGGTGELFF. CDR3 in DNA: TGTGCCAGCAGCCCTCATTCGGGGGGCACCGGGGAGCTGTTTTTT.

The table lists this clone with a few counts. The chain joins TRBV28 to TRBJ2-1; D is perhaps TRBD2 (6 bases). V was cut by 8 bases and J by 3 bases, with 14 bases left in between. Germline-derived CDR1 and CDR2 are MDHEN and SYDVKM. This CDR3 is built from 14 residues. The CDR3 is CASQDRGLYNEQFF. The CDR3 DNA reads TGTGCCAGCCAGGATAGGGGACTCTACAATGAGCAGTTCTTC.

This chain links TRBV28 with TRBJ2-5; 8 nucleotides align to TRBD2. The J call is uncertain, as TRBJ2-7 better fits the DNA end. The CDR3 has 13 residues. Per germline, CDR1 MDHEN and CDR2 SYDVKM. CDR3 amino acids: CASSFTGGYEQYF. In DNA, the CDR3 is TGTGCCAGCAGTTTCACGGGAGGGTACGAGCAGTACTTC.

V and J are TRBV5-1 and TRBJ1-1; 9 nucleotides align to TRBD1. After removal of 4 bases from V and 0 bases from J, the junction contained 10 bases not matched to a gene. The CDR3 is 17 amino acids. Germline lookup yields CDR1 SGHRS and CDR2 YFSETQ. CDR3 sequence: CASSRGQGPVMNTEAFF. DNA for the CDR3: TGCGCCAGCAGCCGCGGACAGGGGCCAGTAATGAACACTGAAGCTTTCTTT.